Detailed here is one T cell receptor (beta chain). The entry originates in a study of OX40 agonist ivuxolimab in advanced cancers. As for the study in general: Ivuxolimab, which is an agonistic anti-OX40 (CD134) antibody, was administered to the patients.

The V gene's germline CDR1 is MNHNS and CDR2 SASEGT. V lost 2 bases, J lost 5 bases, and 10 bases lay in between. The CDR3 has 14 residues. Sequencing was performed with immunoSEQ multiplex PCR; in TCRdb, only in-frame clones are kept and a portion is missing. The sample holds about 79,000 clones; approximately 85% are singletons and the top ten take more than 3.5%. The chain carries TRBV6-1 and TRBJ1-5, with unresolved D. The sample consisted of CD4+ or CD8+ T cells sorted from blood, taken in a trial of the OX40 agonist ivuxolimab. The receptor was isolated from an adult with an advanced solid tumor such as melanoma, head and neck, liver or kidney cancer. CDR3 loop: CASSEKVDYQPQHF. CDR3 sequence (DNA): TGTGCCAGCAGTGAAAAGGTTGACTATCAGCCCCAGCATTTT.